This paragraph reports one TCR beta chain. The data are from a study of blood T cell repertoires in COVID-19. The CDR3 has 16 residues. The trim removed 6 bases at V and 8 bases at J, leaving 12 bases unmatched. The V gene's germline CDR1 is MDHEN and CDR2 SYDVKM. How the authors handled the data: Nucleated cell counts were estimated from reference gene primer amplification. Clones were sequenced by immunoSEQ multiplex PCR, and TCRdb holds only the in-frame ones, with some missing. The V and J calls and clone size were taken over from that table, and D and trimming were inferred from the DNA. In the table there are about 210,000 clones, around 80% of which are singletons.

The sequenced material came from peripheral blood. The sequence was collected from a human donor in a cohort sampled during active COVID-19. The chain carries TRBV28 and TRBJ2-1; 11 bases are shared with TRBD1. CDR3 sequence: CASSQTGTGGLDEQFF. The CDR3 DNA reads as TGTGCCAGCAGCCAGACCGGGACAGGGGGTCTCGATGAGCAGTTCTTC.